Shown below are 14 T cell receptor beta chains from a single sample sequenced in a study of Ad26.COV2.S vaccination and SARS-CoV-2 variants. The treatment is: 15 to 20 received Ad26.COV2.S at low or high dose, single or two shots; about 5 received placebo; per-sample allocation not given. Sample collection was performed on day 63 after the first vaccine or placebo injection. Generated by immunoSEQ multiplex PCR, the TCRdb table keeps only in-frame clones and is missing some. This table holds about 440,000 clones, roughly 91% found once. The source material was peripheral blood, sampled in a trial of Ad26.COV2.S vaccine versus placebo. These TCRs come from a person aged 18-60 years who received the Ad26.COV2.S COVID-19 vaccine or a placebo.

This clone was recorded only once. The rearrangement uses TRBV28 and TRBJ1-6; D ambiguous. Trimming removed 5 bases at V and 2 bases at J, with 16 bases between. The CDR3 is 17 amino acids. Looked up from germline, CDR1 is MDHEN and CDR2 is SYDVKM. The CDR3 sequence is CASSPRRAATYNSPLHF. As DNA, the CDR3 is TGTGCCAGCAGTCCACGGCGGGCCGCGACCTATAATTCACCCCTCCACTTT.

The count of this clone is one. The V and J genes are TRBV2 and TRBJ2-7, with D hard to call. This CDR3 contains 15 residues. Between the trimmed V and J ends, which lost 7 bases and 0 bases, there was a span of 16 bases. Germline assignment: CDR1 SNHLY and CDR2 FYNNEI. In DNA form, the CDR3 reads TGTGCCAGCAAGGCCGCGGACGTCTACTCCTACGAGCAGTACTTC. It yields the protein CASKAADVYSYEQYF.

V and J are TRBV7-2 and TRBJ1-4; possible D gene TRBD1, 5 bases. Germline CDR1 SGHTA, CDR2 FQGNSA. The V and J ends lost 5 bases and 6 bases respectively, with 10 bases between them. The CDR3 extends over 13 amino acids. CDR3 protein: CASSGGLYEKLFF. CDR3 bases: TGTGCCAGCAGCGGGGGACTGTATGAAAAACTGTTTTTT.

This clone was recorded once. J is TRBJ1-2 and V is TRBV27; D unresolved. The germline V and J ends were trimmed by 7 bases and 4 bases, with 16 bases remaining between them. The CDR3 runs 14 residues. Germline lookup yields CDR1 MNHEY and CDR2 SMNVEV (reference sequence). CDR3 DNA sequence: TGTGCCAGCACAACATCCCAAACCCTCTATGGCTACACCTTC. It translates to CASTTSQTLYGYTF.

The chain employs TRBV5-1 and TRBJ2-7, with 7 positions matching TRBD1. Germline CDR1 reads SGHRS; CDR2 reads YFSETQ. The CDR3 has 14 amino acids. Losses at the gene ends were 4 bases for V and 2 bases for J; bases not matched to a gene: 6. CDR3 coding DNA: TGCGCCAGCAGCCGACAGACAGGGACCTACGAGCAGTACTTC. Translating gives CASSRQTGTYEQYF. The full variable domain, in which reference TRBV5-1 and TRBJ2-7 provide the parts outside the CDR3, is KAGVTQTPRYLIKTRGQQVTLSCSPISGHRSVSWYQQTPGQGLQFLFEYFSETQRNKGNFPGRFSGRQFSNSRSEMNVSTLELGDSALYLCASSRQTGTYEQYFGPGTRLTVT.

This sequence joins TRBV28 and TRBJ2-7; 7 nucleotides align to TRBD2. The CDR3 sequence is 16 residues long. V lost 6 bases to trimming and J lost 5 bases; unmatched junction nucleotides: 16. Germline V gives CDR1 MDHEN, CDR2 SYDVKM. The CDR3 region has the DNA TGTGCCAGCAGCCTCATCCTCCGGGCGGGAGTAAACGAGCAGTACTTC. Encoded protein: CASSLILRAGVNEQYF.

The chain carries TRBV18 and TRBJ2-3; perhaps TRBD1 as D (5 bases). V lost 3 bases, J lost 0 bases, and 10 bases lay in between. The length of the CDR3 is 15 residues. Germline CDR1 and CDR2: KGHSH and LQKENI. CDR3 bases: TGTGCCAGCTCACCGACAGAAACTAGCACAGATACGCAGTATTTT. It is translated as CASSPTETSTDTQYF.

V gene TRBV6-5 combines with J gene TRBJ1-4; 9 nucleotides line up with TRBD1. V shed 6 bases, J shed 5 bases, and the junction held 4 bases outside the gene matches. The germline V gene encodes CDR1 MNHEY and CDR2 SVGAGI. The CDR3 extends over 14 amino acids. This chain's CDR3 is CASSNRGPNEKLFF. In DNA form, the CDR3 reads TGTGCCAGCAGCAACAGGGGGCCGAATGAAAAACTGTTTTTT.

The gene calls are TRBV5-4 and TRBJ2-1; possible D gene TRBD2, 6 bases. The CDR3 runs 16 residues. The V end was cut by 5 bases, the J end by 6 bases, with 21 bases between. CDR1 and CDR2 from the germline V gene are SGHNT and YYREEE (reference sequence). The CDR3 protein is CASSPNNRDSTNEQFF. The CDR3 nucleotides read TGTGCCAGCAGTCCAAACAATCGGGACTCAACCAATGAGCAGTTCTTC.

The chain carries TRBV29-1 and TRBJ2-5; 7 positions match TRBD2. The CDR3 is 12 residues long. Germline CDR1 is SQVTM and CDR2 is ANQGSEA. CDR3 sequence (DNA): TGCAGTACGCAGCGGGAAATTGGGACCCAGTACTTC. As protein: CSTQREIGTQYF. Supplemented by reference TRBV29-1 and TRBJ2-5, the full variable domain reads SAVISQKPSRDICQRGTSLTIQCQVDSQVTMMFWYRQQPGQSLTLIATANQGSEATYESGFVIDKFPISRPNLTFSTLTVSNMSPEDSSIYLCSTQREIGTQYFGPGTRLLVL.

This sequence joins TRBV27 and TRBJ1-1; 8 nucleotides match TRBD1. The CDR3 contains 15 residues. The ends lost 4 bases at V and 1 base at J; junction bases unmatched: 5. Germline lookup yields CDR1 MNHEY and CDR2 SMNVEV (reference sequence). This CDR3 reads CASSSLDRANTEAFF. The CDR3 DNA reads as TGTGCCAGCAGTTCCCTGGACAGGGCGAACACTGAAGCTTTCTTT.

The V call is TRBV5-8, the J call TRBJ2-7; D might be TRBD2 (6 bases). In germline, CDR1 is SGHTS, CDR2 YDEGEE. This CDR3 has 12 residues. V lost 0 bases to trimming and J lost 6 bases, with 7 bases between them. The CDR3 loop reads CASSLGGVEQYF. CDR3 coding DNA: TGTGCCAGCAGCTTGGGCGGGGTCGAGCAGTACTTC.

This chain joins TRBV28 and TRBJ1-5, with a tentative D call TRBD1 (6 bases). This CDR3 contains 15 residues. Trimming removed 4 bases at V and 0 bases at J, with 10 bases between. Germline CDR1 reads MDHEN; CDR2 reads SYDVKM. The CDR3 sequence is CASSSTGFSNQPQHF. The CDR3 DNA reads TGTGCCAGCAGTTCTACAGGGTTTAGCAATCAGCCCCAGCATTTT.

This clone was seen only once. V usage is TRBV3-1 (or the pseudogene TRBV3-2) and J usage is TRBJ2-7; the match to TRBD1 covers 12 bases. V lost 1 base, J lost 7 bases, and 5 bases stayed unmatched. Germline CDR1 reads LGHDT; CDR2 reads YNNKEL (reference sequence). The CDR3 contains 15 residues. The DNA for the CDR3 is TGTGCCAGCAGCCAAGGGGGACAGGGGGCTTGGGAGCAGTACTTC. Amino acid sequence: CASSQGGQGAWEQYF.